This TCR beta chain was found in a study of neurological immune-mediated disorders. Study-wide findings and caveats: Multiple sclerosis was found to have the least TCR clonal expansion, below healthy controls, and HTLV-1-associated myelopathy the most. Subjects shared no identical expanded-clone CDR3 amino acid sequences, suggesting private TCR-beta repertoires in all groups.

Specified time point: longitudinal time-point 1 (baseline). The unsorted libraries were made from 2 million PBMCs kept at -80 C. Each TCR transcript was tagged with a 10-nucleotide random UMI during 5'RACE. Each CDR3 protein gets one entry after TCRdb re-called the 5' RACE reads with MiXCR. The table shows 55,000 to 80,000 distinct CDR3 sequences, with roughly an eighth occurring only once. This clonotype was detected many times. Its antigen is unknown. V lost 3 bases and J lost 3; bases outside the gene matches: 3. This CDR3 region has 15 residues. Germline CDR1 DFQATT, CDR2 SNEGSKA (reference sequence).

The sample comprised PBMCs. The sequence was collected from a female donor with HTLV-1-associated myelopathy (HAM/TSP). The J gene is TRBJ2-2, the V gene TRBV20-1; 11 nucleotides match TRBD2. The CDR3 loop reads CSARELAGDTGELFF. The CDR3 DNA reads as TGCAGTGCTAGGGAACTAGCGGGGGACACCGGGGAGCTGTTTTTT.